The 27 T cell receptor beta chains below come from one sample, sequenced in a study of identical twins. In TCRdb, the 5' RACE reads were re-called with MiXCR into one record per CDR3 protein. Among about 920,000 distinct CDR3 sequences listed, around 12% were seen once. These data were also reused for a study on yellow fever vaccine responses in identical twins.

Sequenced: PBMCs. All receptors come from a woman younger than 35 in good health.

The rearrangement joins TRBV4-2 to TRBJ2-7; 13 positions match TRBD2. Germline CDR1 is LGHNA and CDR2 is YNFKEQ. This CDR3 has 15 amino acids. V lost 0 bases and J lost 6; bases outside the gene matches: 2. CDR3 sequence (DNA): TGTGCCAGCAGCCAAGACGGACTAGCGGGAGCCGAGCAGTACTTC. The encoded protein is CASSQDGLAGAEQYF.

The chain joins TRBV20-1 to TRBJ2-7, with 8 nucleotides matching TRBD2. From germline, CDR1 is DFQATT and CDR2 SNEGSKA (reference sequence). CDR3 length equals 15 residues. The V gene end was trimmed by 3 bases and the J gene end by 2 bases; junction bases not matched to a gene: 9. The CDR3 DNA is TGCAGTGCTAGGGCCCGCGGGGGGCCCCCCTACGAGCAGTACGTC. This sequence encodes CSARARGGPPYEQYV.

There are a few counts of this clonotype. The V gene is TRBV5-5, the J gene TRBJ2-3; the match to TRBD1 covers 11 bases. Trimming removed 4 bases from V and 6 bases from J; junction bases left unmatched: 16. Germline V lookup: CDR1 SGHKS, CDR2 YYEKEE (reference sequence). The CDR3 has 18 amino acids. The CDR3 nucleotides are TGTGCCAGCAGCGGAGCCGGGACAGGGGGATACGACCTTGATACGCAGTATTTT. Residues: CASSGAGTGGYDLDTQYF.

The rearrangement links TRBV20-1 to TRBJ2-3; D remains ambiguous. V was trimmed by 3 bases and J by 2 bases, leaving 9 bases between them. Germline V gene lookup returns CDR1 DFQATT and CDR2 SNEGSKA (reference sequence). The length of the CDR3 is 13 residues. CDR3 region: CSARDRVTDTQYF. The CDR3 nucleotides are TGCAGTGCTAGGGACCGGGTCACAGATACGCAGTATTTT.

This clonotype showed up just a few times. V is TRBV6-7 and J is TRBJ2-7, with D perhaps matching TRBD1 or TRBD2 (5 bases each). TRBV6-7 is an ORF, and what it does is uncertain. Trimming removed 7 bases at V and 0 bases at J, with 16 bases between. The CDR3 consists of 15 residues. In nucleotides, the CDR3 is TGTGCCAGCAAGACGAACGGGACGTACTCCTACGAGCAGTACGTC. This codes for CASKTNGTYSYEQYV.

The sample holds many counts of this clonotype. The chain is built from TRBV5-1 and TRBJ1-2; 11 positions match TRBD1. Trimming at V came to 0 bases and at J to 7 bases, leaving 8 bases not matched to a gene. The germline V gene encodes CDR1 SGHRS and CDR2 YFSETQ. The CDR3 length is 16 residues. CDR3 residues: CASSLEDRGQYRGYTF. CDR3 bases: TGCGCCAGCAGCTTGGAGGACAGGGGGCAGTACCGTGGCTACACCTTC.

This clonotype was seen ten or more times. The chain combines TRBV12-3 or TRBV12-4 with TRBJ1-6; no reliable D call. Trimming removed 1 base at V and 0 bases at J, with 7 bases between. This CDR3 has 16 amino acids. CDR3 DNA sequence: TGTGCCAGCAGTTTAGAGGGATTCTCCTATAATTCACCCCTCCACTTT. Translation: CASSLEGFSYNSPLHF.

The V call is TRBV21-1, the J call TRBJ2-5. TRBV21-1 is a known pseudogene. The CDR3 totals 16 residues. CDR3 residues: CASSKRAPDLQETQYF. As DNA, the CDR3 is TGTGCCAGCAGCAAGCGGGCACCCGATCTCCAAGAGACCCAGTACTTC.

This clonotype has just a few counts. J is TRBJ2-7 and V is TRBV6-2 or TRBV6-3, with TRBD2 matching over 10 bases. This CDR3 comprises 16 residues. Trimming removed 6 bases from V and 3 bases from J; junction bases left unmatched: 11. Per germline, CDR1 MNHEY and CDR2 SVGEGT. The CDR3 coding sequence is TGTGCCAGCAGCAAACGGGCTAGCGGGAGCAGCTACGAGCAGTACTTC. It specifies CASSKRASGSSYEQYF.

This clonotype was found a few times. This rearrangement joins TRBV11-3 to TRBJ2-2; 7 bases line up with TRBD1. The trim removed 3 bases at V and 1 base at J, leaving 8 bases unmatched. This CDR3 spans 17 amino acids. The germline gives CDR1 SGHNT, CDR2 YENEEA. Written as DNA, the CDR3 is TGTGCCAGCAGCTTCCGAAGGGACAGCGAGAACACCGGGGAGCTGTTTTTT. The encoded protein is CASSFRRDSENTGELFF.

The CDR3 protein is CASSSQDRAPSTDTQYF. The CDR3 DNA reads as TGTGCCAGCAGCAGCCAAGACAGGGCCCCTAGCACAGATACGCAGTATTTT. This chain uses TRBV12-3 or TRBV12-4 with TRBJ2-3; 7 positions agree with TRBD1. This CDR3 is 17 amino acids long. J lost 0 bases, V lost 6 bases, and 12 bases had no gene match.

Regarding this clonotype: A much larger clone is a single base away; this may be a read error. The rearrangement uses TRBV5-1 and TRBJ2-1; no clear D gene. Germline assignment: CDR1 SGHRS and CDR2 YFSETQ. V was clipped by 7 bases and J by 0 bases, with 14 bases between them. The CDR3 is 15 amino acids. CDR3 in DNA: TGCGCCAGCCGTTGGTCACTAAACTCCTACAATGAGCAGTTCTTC. It specifies CASRWSLNSYNEQFF.

The chain combines TRBV6-1 with TRBJ1-6; D remains unclear. The CDR3 contains 15 residues. The V gene lost 4 bases and the J gene lost 10 bases, with 17 bases spanning the gap. The germline V gene has CDR1 MNHNS and CDR2 SASEGT. The CDR3 region is CASSVSHTGGSPLHF. CDR3 nucleotide sequence: TGTGCCAGCAGTGTCAGCCATACGGGAGGATCACCCCTCCACTTT.

This clonotype showed up just a few times. The CDR3 loop reads CASSEGSEVFF. The CDR3, as DNA: TGTGCCAGCAGTGAGGGGAGTGAGGTGTTTTTT. This chain uses TRBV25-1 with TRBJ1-4; no definite D call. V shed 3 bases and J shed 15 bases, with 11 bases lying between them. This CDR3 contains 11 residues. In germline, CDR1 is MGHDK, CDR2 SYGVNS. Using reference TRBV25-1 and TRBJ1-4 for the parts outside the CDR3, the full variable domain is EADIYQTPRYLVIGTGKKITLECSQTMGHDKMYWYQQDPGMELHLIHYSYGVNSTEKGDLSSESTVSRIRTEHFPLTLESARPSHTSQYLCASSEGSEVFFGSGTQLSVL.

This rearrangement joins TRBV20-1 to TRBJ2-3; 9 bases match TRBD1. Germline V lookup: CDR1 DFQATT, CDR2 SNEGSKA (reference sequence). The CDR3 sequence is 16 residues long. V trimming: 0 bases; J trimming: 3 bases; junction bases outside the gene matches: 7. In DNA form, the CDR3 reads TGCAGTGCTAGAGAGACACAGGGGGCGCTGACAGATACGCAGTATTTT. Protein product: CSARETQGALTDTQYF.

The J gene is TRBJ2-1, the V gene TRBV11-2; 7 bases fit TRBD2. The CDR3 is made up of 19 amino acids. V dropped 3 bases and J dropped 0; count of bases not matched to a gene: 14. Germline CDR1 SGHAT, CDR2 FQNNGV. The CDR3 reads CASSFRLADLLSSYNEQFF. CDR3 nucleotides: TGTGCCAGCAGCTTTCGGCTAGCGGACCTTCTTAGCTCCTACAATGAGCAGTTCTTC.

The chain combines TRBV15 with TRBJ1-2; no clear D gene. Germline V gives CDR1 LNHNV, CDR2 YYDKDF (reference sequence). The CDR3 has 15 amino acids. Trimming shortened V by 0 bases and J by 1 base, and 9 bases separated the two germline ends. The CDR3 sequence: CATSRDRVFNYGYTF. In DNA, the CDR3 is TGTGCCACCAGCAGAGATCGGGTCTTTAACTATGGCTACACCTTC. The full variable domain, in which reference TRBV15 and TRBJ1-2 provide the parts outside the CDR3, is DAMVIQNPRYQVTQFGKPVTLSCSQTLNHNVMYWYQQKSSQAPKLLFHYYDKDFNNEADTPDNFQSRRPNTSFCFLDIRSPGLGDTAMYLCATSRDRVFNYGYTFGSGTRLTVV.

This clonotype has a count of ten or more. The chain combines TRBV28 with TRBJ1-1; D may be TRBD1 (6 bases). Germline V gene sequence: CDR1 MDHEN, CDR2 SYDVKM. The CDR3 sequence is 14 residues long. Trimming cost V 4 bases and J 1 base, with 10 bases left between them. This CDR3 is CASSWDISNTEAFF. The DNA for the CDR3 is TGTGCCAGCAGTTGGGACATATCGAACACTGAAGCTTTCTTT.

This clonotype occurred a few times. This chain joins TRBV6-1 and TRBJ1-1; no clear D. CDR3 length: 14 amino acids. Germline values: CDR1 MNHNS, CDR2 SASEGT. The V gene lost 6 bases and the J gene lost 0 bases, with 11 bases spanning the gap. The CDR3 loop is CASRLVDVNTEAFF. Here the CDR3 DNA reads TGTGCCAGCAGGCTCGTGGATGTGAACACTGAAGCTTTCTTT.

V usage is TRBV3-1 and J usage is TRBJ2-5, with a possible D match to TRBD2 (6 bases). V was cut by 3 bases and J by 6 bases, with 14 bases left in between. Germline V gives CDR1 LGHDT, CDR2 YNNKEL (reference sequence). CDR3 length: 14 amino acids. The chain's CDR3 is CASSQTPGGKTQYF. DNA for the CDR3: TGTGCCAGCAGCCAGACTCCCGGGGGAAAGACCCAGTACTTC.

The genes are TRBV7-2 and TRBJ2-3, with 13 bases fitting TRBD2. J lost 6 bases, V lost 3 bases, and 9 bases had no gene match. CDR3 length: 17 residues. The germline gives CDR1 SGHTA, CDR2 FQGNSA. CDR3 in amino acids: CASSFRWETSGRDTQYF. CDR3 bases: TGTGCCAGCAGCTTCCGGTGGGAGACTAGCGGGAGGGATACGCAGTATTTT.

This clonotype was observed at least ten times. The chain combines TRBV9 with TRBJ1-1; no reliable D call. CDR1 and CDR2 from the germline V gene are SGDLS and YYNGEE. Trimming removed 4 bases at V and 5 bases at J, with 9 bases between. The CDR3 runs to 12 residues. This chain's CDR3 is CASSPSGTEAFF. In DNA, the CDR3 is TGTGCCAGCAGCCCGTCCGGGACTGAAGCTTTCTTT.

This clonotype was counted between two and nine times. The J gene is TRBJ2-1, the V gene TRBV7-6; no firm D call. The CDR3 loop spans 15 amino acids. Between the trimmed V and J ends, which lost 4 bases and 2 bases, there was a span of 12 bases. Per germline, CDR1 SGHVS and CDR2 FNYEAQ. The CDR3 loop reads CASSYQTGTYNEQFF. CDR3 nucleotides: TGTGCCAGCAGCTACCAGACGGGTACCTACAATGAGCAGTTCTTC.

This clonotype was seen a few times. The chain links TRBV6-1 to TRBJ2-1; TRBD1 matches at 7 bases. This CDR3 spans 12 amino acids. CDR1 and CDR2 (germline): MNHNS, SASEGT. The V gene end was trimmed by 5 bases and the J gene end by 8 bases; junction bases not matched to a gene: 3. The CDR3 DNA reads TGTGCCAGCAGTAACAGGGGCCATGAGCAGTTCTTC. This sequence encodes CASSNRGHEQFF.

This chain joins TRBV7-9 and TRBJ2-3; no clear D. Germline V lookup: CDR1 SEHNR, CDR2 FQNEAQ (reference sequence). The CDR3 contains 15 residues. Trimming left V 5 bases short and J 7 bases short, with 19 bases between. The CDR3 DNA reads as TGTGCCAGCAGCCGCGGCACCCCGGGTGGAAATACGCAGTATTTT. Amino acid sequence: CASSRGTPGGNTQYF.

This clonotype has a handful of counts. V usage is TRBV7-2 and J usage is TRBJ2-7, with 9 bases fitting TRBD2. The CDR3 has 16 amino acids. J lost 0 bases, V lost 1 base, and 4 bases had no gene match. Germline loops: CDR1 SGHTA, CDR2 FQGNSA. CDR3 in DNA: TGTGCCAGCAGCTTAGTAGGGACTAGCAGCTCCTACGAGCAGTACTTC. It is translated as CASSLVGTSSSYEQYF.

The rearrangement links TRBV21-1 to TRBJ2-7; TRBD1, as called in the table, went unchecked against the DNA. TRBV21-1 is described as a pseudogene. The CDR3 spans 14 residues. CDR3 nucleotide sequence: TGTGCCAGCAGCACTGGGACAGGGATCTACGAGCAGTACGTC. Its translation: CASSTGTGIYEQYV.